The 2 T cell receptor beta chains given below trace back to one sample, sequenced in a study of T cell responses to AZD1222 COVID-19 vaccine. Here immunoSEQ multiplex PCR was the method, and the copy in TCRdb shows in-frame clones only, minus some. The sample has over 90,000 clones; over 75% are singletons. The source was peripheral blood, collected on day 0 of AZD1222 vaccination. The receptors come from an adult in good health.

CDR3 nucleotides: TGTGCCAGCCCAGAAGGCGATCAGCCCCAGCATTTT. It codes for CASPEGDQPQHF. This sequence joins TRBV27 and TRBJ1-5; D unclear. Looked up from germline, CDR1 is MNHEY and CDR2 is SMNVEV (reference sequence). This CDR3 region has 12 residues. V was pared by 8 bases and J by 5 bases, with 10 bases between.

V and J are TRBV3-1 (or the pseudogene TRBV3-2) and TRBJ1-1; TRBD1 aligns across 10 bases. The germline CDR1 and CDR2 sequences are LGHDT and YNNKEL (reference sequence). The CDR3 length is 14 residues. Trimming removed 5 bases from V and 4 bases from J; junction bases left unmatched: 4. In DNA, the CDR3 is TGTGCCAGCAGCGCAGGACAGGGGGGCACTGAAGCTTTCTTT. Protein product: CASSAGQGGTEAFF.